These 31 T cell receptor beta chains share one sample of origin, sequenced in a study of regulatory T cells in long-lasting Graves disease. Described time point: persistent/refractory GD, antithyroid drugs over 5 years with positive TRAb. TCR sequences were obtained from RNA taken from PBMCs. To make TCR beta libraries, researchers used iRepertoire HTBI primers and Arm-PCR of CDR3 regions. One entry per CDR3 protein, called by TCRdb with MiXCR from the multiplex PCR reads. Here the sample spans 400,000 to 500,000 distinct CDR3 sequences, 21% being singletons. Material: peripheral blood mononuclear cells (PBMCs), obtained when the disease was refractory, from a patient treated with antithyroid drugs. The receptors stem from a female donor with Graves disease.

This clonotype was counted ten times or more. In DNA form, the CDR3 reads TGCAGCGTTGGAGAGGGGCCTGGGGCCAACGTCCTGACTTTC. Translation gives CSVGEGPGANVLTF. V gene TRBV29-1 combines with J gene TRBJ2-6, with D perhaps assigned TRBD1 or TRBD2 (5 bases each). The CDR3 length is 14 residues. Germline CDR1 is SQVTM and CDR2 is ANQGSEA. Trimming left V 4 bases short and J 2 bases short, with 9 bases between. The entire variable domain, with the rest obtained from reference TRBV29-1 and TRBJ2-6, is as follows: SAVISQKPSRDICQRGTSLTIQCQVDSQVTMMFWYRQQPGQSLTLIATANQGSEATYESGFVIDKFPISRPNLTFSTLTVSNMSPEDSSIYLCSVGEGPGANVLTFGAGSRLTVL.

This rearrangement joins TRBV6-9 to TRBJ2-3; maybe TRBD2 (6 bases). CDR1 and CDR2 from the germline V gene are MNHGY and SVAAGI. V was cut by 3 bases and J by 6 bases, with 16 bases left in between. The CDR3 has 15 residues. CDR3 in amino acids: CASSYGGAGGDTQYF. CDR3 nucleotide sequence: TGTGCCAGCAGTTACGGAGGGGCCGGAGGCGATACGCAGTATTTT.

This clonotype was seen repeatedly, ten times or more. The chain uses TRBV3-1 and TRBJ2-5; 7 nucleotides match TRBD2. The J segment lost 5 bases and the V segment lost 1 base, leaving 7 bases of the junction unmatched. The germline V gene has CDR1 LGHDT and CDR2 YNNKEL (reference sequence). The CDR3 covers 15 residues. This chain's CDR3 is CASSQGEGRWETQYF. CDR3 sequence (DNA): TGTGCCAGCAGCCAAGGGGAGGGCCGTTGGGAGACCCAGTACTTC.

This chain connects TRBV7-2 to TRBJ1-2; 7 nucleotides agree with TRBD1. Per germline, CDR1 SGHTA and CDR2 FQGNSA. The length of the CDR3 is 17 residues. With V trimmed by 2 bases and J by 2 bases, 11 bases remained unmatched. Written as DNA, the CDR3 is TGTGCCAGCAGCTTAATAGGTTCGACAGGGAAGAACTATGGCTACACCTTC. It is translated as CASSLIGSTGKNYGYTF.

This clonotype was detected only a few times. This chain joins TRBV12-3 or TRBV12-4 and TRBJ1-5; D unresolved. The CDR3 is 12 amino acids. V lost 7 bases to trimming and J lost 7 bases, with 11 bases between them. The CDR3 spells CASTLPGQPQHF. CDR3 bases: TGTGCCAGCACCCTACCCGGACAGCCCCAGCATTTT.

The chain joins TRBV3-1 to TRBJ2-7, with 7 bases aligning to TRBD2. The CDR3 sequence is 15 residues long. The V gene's germline CDR1 is LGHDT and CDR2 YNNKEL (reference sequence). Trimming removed 1 base from V and 3 bases from J; junction bases left unmatched: 6. The CDR3 DNA sequence: TGTGCCAGCAGCCAAGGGCTAGCGGAGGTCTACGAGCAGTACTTC. Translation: CASSQGLAEVYEQYF.

This clonotype appeared a few times. The genes are TRBV6-1 and TRBJ2-6; TRBD2 matches 12 bases. With V trimmed by 5 bases and J by 0 bases, 5 bases remained unmatched. The V gene's germline CDR1 is MNHNS and CDR2 SASEGT. There are 18 residues in the CDR3. The CDR3 sequence is CASSIGTSGFSGANVLTF. CDR3 nucleotide sequence: TGTGCCAGCAGTATCGGGACTAGCGGGTTCTCTGGGGCCAACGTCCTGACTTTC.

The chain combines TRBV9 with TRBJ2-1, with D possibly TRBD2 on 5 matching bases. The end of the DNA fits TRBJ2-5 better, so the J call may be wrong. CDR3 length: 14 residues. Germline CDR1 reads SGDLS; CDR2 reads YYNGEE. The CDR3 nucleotides read TGTGCCAGGCATTTAGAGAGGGCCGGAGAGACCCAGTACTTC. This gives the protein CARHLERAGETQYF.

This clonotype was recorded many times. The chain combines TRBV11-3 with TRBJ2-7; the D gene is possibly TRBD2 (6 bases). Trimming pared 5 bases from V and 0 bases from J, leaving 11 bases between. The CDR3 extends over 14 amino acids. Germline CDR1 and CDR2: SGHNT and YENEEA. CDR3 protein: CASSQGLSSYEQYF. CDR3 bases: TGTGCCAGCAGCCAGGGACTCAGCTCCTACGAGCAGTACTTC. Full variable domain (remainder filled in from reference TRBV11-3 and TRBJ2-7): EAGVVQSPRYKIIEKKQPVAFWCNPISGHNTLYWYLQNLGQGPELLIRYENEEAVDDSQLPKDRFSAERLKGVDSTLKIQPAELGDSAVYLCASSQGLSSYEQYFGPGTRLTVT.

Worth noting for this clonotype: A much larger clone lies one base from this, so it may be a read error. The rearrangement links TRBV28 to TRBJ2-7, with no clear D. V gave up 6 bases and J gave up 3 bases, with 12 bases separating them. The germline CDR1 and CDR2 sequences are MDHEN and SYDVKM. This CDR3 has 13 amino acids. The CDR3 reads CASSLVNDYEQYF. CDR3 nucleotide sequence: TGTGCCAGCAGCCTGGTTAATGACTACGAGCAGTACTTC.

The sample holds many counts of this clonotype. This chain joins TRBV28 and TRBJ2-7; 11 nucleotides align to TRBD2. From germline, CDR1 is MDHEN and CDR2 SYDVKM. CDR3 length equals 15 residues. The V segment lost 5 bases and the J segment 3 bases; nucleotides outside the gene matches: 6. Here the CDR3 reads CASSNSGREHYEQYF. The CDR3 nucleotides read TGTGCCAGCAGTAATAGCGGGAGGGAGCACTACGAGCAGTACTTC.

The sample holds many counts of this clonotype. The chain recombines TRBV2 with TRBJ2-5, with a possible D match to TRBD2 (6 bases). Per the germline V gene, CDR1 is SNHLY and CDR2 is FYNNEI. V was trimmed by 4 bases and J by 5 bases, leaving 14 bases between them. The length of the CDR3 is 14 residues. CDR3 sequence reads: CASSVGLARETQYF. The CDR3 bases are TGTGCCAGCAGTGTTGGTCTAGCGCGGGAGACCCAGTACTTC.

This clonotype was seen a few times. The chain couples TRBV12-3 or TRBV12-4 to TRBJ1-2, with 7 bases matching TRBD1. The trim removed 5 bases at V and 8 bases at J, leaving 5 bases unmatched. The CDR3 runs to 12 residues. CDR3 sequence reads: CASSQDRVGYTF. The CDR3 DNA follows: TGTGCCAGCAGTCAAGACAGGGTGGGCTACACCTTC.

DNA of the CDR3: TGCAGTGCTCCTCGGGCGCGGGAGGGCAATGAGCAGTTCTTC. Encoded protein: CSAPRAREGNEQFF. The chain carries TRBV20-1 and TRBJ2-1; the match to TRBD2 covers 9 bases. Germline CDR1 and CDR2: DFQATT and SNEGSKA (reference sequence). CDR3 length equals 14 residues. Trimming removed 5 bases from V and 6 bases from J; junction bases left unmatched: 8.

With respect to this clonotype: One end of the junction fails to match germline, which may point to a read error. The rearrangement joins TRBV6-1 to TRBJ2-2; the D is unclear. The CDR3 loop spans 12 amino acids. Per germline, CDR1 MNHNS and CDR2 SASEGT. CDR3 coding DNA: TGTGCCACGAAGGAGAACCCCGGGGAGCTGTTTTTT. Residues: CATKENPGELFF.

The chain links TRBV27 to TRBJ2-5, with a tentative D call TRBD2 (5 bases). This CDR3 has 12 residues. V was clipped by 5 bases and J by 9 bases, with 13 bases between them. CDR1 is MNHEY and CDR2 is SMNVEV in the germline V gene (reference sequence). The CDR3 reads CASSGEEEAQYF. For the CDR3, the DNA is TGTGCCAGCAGTGGTGAGGAGGAGGCCCAGTACTTC.

The J gene is TRBJ1-1, the V gene TRBV20-1; D is unresolved. The V end lost 7 bases, the J end lost 0 bases, and 9 bases lay between the germline ends. The CDR3 is 12 amino acids. Germline loops: CDR1 DFQATT, CDR2 SNEGSKA (reference sequence). CDR3 bases: TGCAGTGTGCCTCGGATGAACACTGAAGCTTTCTTT. Translating it yields CSVPRMNTEAFF.

In its sample, this clonotype was seen once. The chain uses TRBV19 and TRBJ2-5; TRBD2 agrees at 12 bases. V trimming: 3 bases; J trimming: 4 bases; junction bases outside the gene matches: 3. Germline V gene sequence: CDR1 LNHDA, CDR2 SQIVND (reference sequence). This CDR3 is built from 15 residues. The chain's CDR3 is CASSMELAGGETQYF. CDR3 coding DNA: TGTGCCAGTAGTATGGAACTAGCGGGAGGAGAGACCCAGTACTTC.

This clonotype was observed a few times. The chain uses TRBV20-1 and TRBJ2-5; 8 positions match TRBD2. CDR3 length: 15 amino acids. The germline V gene encodes CDR1 DFQATT and CDR2 SNEGSKA (reference sequence). V lost 3 bases, J lost 4 bases, and 10 bases stayed unmatched. The CDR3 bases are TGCAGTGCTAGGGATCCGGGAGGGCTTGGAGAGACCCAGTACTTC. It encodes CSARDPGGLGETQYF.

In the case of this clonotype: One junction end disagrees with the germline gene, perhaps due to a read error. This chain links TRBV5-1 with TRBJ2-3; maybe TRBD1 (5 bases). Per germline, CDR1 SGHRS and CDR2 YFSETQ. The CDR3 has 15 amino acids. In nucleotides, the CDR3 is TGTGCCAGCAGCTTGACTGACAGAGCCACAGATACGCAGTATTTT. It encodes CASSLTDRATDTQYF.

This clonotype has a count of ten or more. The rearrangement links TRBV11-2 to TRBJ2-5, with 12 bases fitting TRBD2. This CDR3 contains 17 residues. The germline CDR1 and CDR2 sequences are SGHAT and FQNNGV. V shed 5 bases and J 5 bases; nucleotides not matched to a gene: 12. In nucleotides, the CDR3 is TGTGCCAGCAGCGTCGGCGCTAGCGGGAGGGCCTCGGAGACCCAGTACTTC. Translated, it gives CASSVGASGRASETQYF.

This clonotype was picked up many times. This chain uses TRBV2 with TRBJ1-6, with D unresolved. CDR3 length: 16 amino acids. Trimming took 2 bases from V and 6 from J, leaving 14 bases between them. Germline V gene data show CDR1 as SNHLY and CDR2 as FYNNEI. In DNA, the CDR3 is TGTGCCAGCAGTGAAAATATGGGTCAGCTTAATTCACCCCTCCACTTT. As protein: CASSENMGQLNSPLHF.

There are a few counts of this clonotype. The J gene is TRBJ2-7, the V gene TRBV11-1, with a weak D call TRBD1 (6 bases). The CDR3 spans 14 residues. In germline, CDR1 is SGHAT, CDR2 FQDESV (reference sequence). V lost 5 bases and J lost 2, with 13 bases in between. CDR3: CASSPPDRTYEQYF. DNA of the CDR3: TGTGCCAGCAGCCCCCCGGACAGAACCTACGAGCAGTACTTC.

This clonotype appeared a few times. The chain recombines TRBV5-1 with TRBJ1-6, with TRBD1 identical over 7 bases. The CDR3 is 14 residues long. V lost 5 bases, J lost 13 bases, and 12 bases stayed unmatched. Germline assignment: CDR1 SGHRS and CDR2 YFSETQ. In nucleotides, the CDR3 is TGCGCCAGCAGATCGGGACAGTCATCCCGTCCCCTCCACTTT. Amino acid sequence: CASRSGQSSRPLHF.

This chain uses TRBV18 with TRBJ1-2; D is unclear. Trimming removed 3 bases from V and 4 bases from J, with 9 bases in between. This CDR3 is built from 13 residues. Germline V lookup: CDR1 KGHSH, CDR2 LQKENI. CDR3 nucleotides: TGTGCCAGCTCACCGGATACGTCCTATGGCTACACCTTC. Translation: CASSPDTSYGYTF.

This chain links TRBV3-1 with TRBJ2-7, with TRBD2 matching 12 bases. The CDR3 spans 16 residues. The V gene end was trimmed by 4 bases and the J gene end by 2 bases; junction bases not matched to a gene: 6. Germline lookup yields CDR1 LGHDT and CDR2 YNNKEL (reference sequence). The CDR3 DNA sequence: TGTGCCAGCAGCCCACTCACTAGCGGGGGGCCCTACGAGCAGTACTTC. Amino acids: CASSPLTSGGPYEQYF.

In this sample, this clonotype turned up a few times. The V and J genes are TRBV12-3 or TRBV12-4 and TRBJ2-1, with 8 bases matching TRBD1. After removal of 5 bases from V and 0 bases from J, the junction contained 3 bases not matched to a gene. There are 15 residues in the CDR3. CDR3 in DNA: TGTGCCAGCAGTGCCGACAGGGGCTCCTACAATGAGCAGTTCTTC. Translated: CASSADRGSYNEQFF.

This clonotype was seen more than once but under ten times. The chain carries TRBV28 and TRBJ2-1; possible D gene TRBD1, 6 bases. The CDR3 length is 14 residues. From germline, CDR1 is MDHEN and CDR2 SYDVKM. The V and J ends lost 7 bases and 3 bases respectively, with 13 bases between them. This CDR3 is CASTVTGIYNEQFF. The CDR3 DNA reads TGTGCCAGCACCGTCACAGGGATCTACAATGAGCAGTTCTTC.

This clonotype occurred once. A much larger clone lies a single base off, so this may be a read error. J is TRBJ2-5 and V is TRBV9, with D unresolved. Germline lookup yields CDR1 SGDLS and CDR2 YYNGEE. This CDR3 has 14 amino acids. CDR3 protein: CTSSPSPWKETQYF. CDR3 nucleotide sequence: TGTACCAGCAGCCCCTCCCCCTGGAAAGAGACCCAGTACTTC.

J is TRBJ1-5 and V is TRBV6-1; a possible D gene is TRBD1 (5 bases). CDR1 and CDR2 (germline): MNHNS, SASEGT. Trimming stripped 6 bases from V and 1 base from J, with 13 bases between. The length of the CDR3 is 15 residues. DNA of the CDR3: TGTGCCAGCAGCCTGGAGGGGACCAGCAATCAGCCCCAGCATTTT. Protein: CASSLEGTSNQPQHF.

This clonotype was counted at least ten times. V and J are TRBV12-3 or TRBV12-4 and TRBJ2-5, with D possibly TRBD2 on 5 matching bases. This CDR3 has 15 residues. Trimming removed 8 bases at V and 5 bases at J, with 21 bases between. CDR3 in DNA: TGTGCCAGCGGGTCTGAAAACGGGGTAACGGAGACCCAGTACTTC. It codes for CASGSENGVTETQYF.